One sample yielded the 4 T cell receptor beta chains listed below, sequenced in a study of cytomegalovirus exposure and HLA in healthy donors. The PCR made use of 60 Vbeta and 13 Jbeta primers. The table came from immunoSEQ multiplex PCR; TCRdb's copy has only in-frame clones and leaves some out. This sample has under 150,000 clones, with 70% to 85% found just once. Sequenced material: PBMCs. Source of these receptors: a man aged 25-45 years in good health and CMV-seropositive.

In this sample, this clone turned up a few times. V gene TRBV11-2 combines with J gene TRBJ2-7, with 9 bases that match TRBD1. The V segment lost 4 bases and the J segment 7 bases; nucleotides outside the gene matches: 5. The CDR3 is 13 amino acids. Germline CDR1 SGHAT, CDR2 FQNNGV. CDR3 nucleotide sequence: TGTGCCAGCAGCTCGGACAGGGGCGGGGAGCAGTACTTC. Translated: CASSSDRGGEQYF.

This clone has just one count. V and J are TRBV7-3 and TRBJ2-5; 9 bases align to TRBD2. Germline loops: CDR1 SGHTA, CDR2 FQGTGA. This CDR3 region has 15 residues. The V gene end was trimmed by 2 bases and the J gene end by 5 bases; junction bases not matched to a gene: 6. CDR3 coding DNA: TGTGCCAGCAGCTTAGGACTAGCGAGATGGGAGACCCAGTACTTC. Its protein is CASSLGLARWETQYF. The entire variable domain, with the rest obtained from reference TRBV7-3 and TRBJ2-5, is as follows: GAGVSQTPSNKVTEKGKYVELRCDPISGHTALYWYRQSLGQGPEFLIYFQGTGAADDSGLPNDRFFAVRPEGSVSTLKIQRTERGDSAVYLCASSLGLARWETQYFGPGTRLLVL.

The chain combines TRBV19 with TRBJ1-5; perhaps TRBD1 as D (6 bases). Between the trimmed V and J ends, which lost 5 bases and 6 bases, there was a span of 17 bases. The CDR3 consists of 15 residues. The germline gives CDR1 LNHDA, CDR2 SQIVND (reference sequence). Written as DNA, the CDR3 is TGTGCCAGTAGTCTCCGGAGCGGGGGCCCTCAGCCCCAGCATTTT. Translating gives CASSLRSGGPQPQHF.

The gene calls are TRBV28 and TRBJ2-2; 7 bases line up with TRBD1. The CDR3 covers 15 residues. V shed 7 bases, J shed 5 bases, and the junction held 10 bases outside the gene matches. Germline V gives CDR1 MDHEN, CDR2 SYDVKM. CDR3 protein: CASTSLRGRTGELFF. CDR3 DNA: TGTGCCAGCACCAGCCTAAGGGGGCGGACCGGGGAGCTGTTTTTT.